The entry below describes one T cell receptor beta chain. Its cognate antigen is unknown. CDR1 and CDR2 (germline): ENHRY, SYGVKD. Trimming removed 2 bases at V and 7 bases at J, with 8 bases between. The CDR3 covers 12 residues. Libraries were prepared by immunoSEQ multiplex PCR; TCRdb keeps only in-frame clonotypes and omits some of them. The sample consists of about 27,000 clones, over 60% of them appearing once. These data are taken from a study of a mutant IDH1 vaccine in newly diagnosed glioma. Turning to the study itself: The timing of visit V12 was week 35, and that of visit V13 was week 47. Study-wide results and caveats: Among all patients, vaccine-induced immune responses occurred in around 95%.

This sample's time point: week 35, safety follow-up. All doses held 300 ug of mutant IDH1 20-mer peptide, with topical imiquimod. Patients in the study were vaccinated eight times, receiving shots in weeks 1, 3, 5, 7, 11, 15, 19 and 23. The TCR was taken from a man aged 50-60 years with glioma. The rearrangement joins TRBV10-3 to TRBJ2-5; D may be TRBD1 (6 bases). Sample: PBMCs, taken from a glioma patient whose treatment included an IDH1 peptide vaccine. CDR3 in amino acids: CAISETQGTQYF. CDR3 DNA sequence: TGTGCCATCAGTGAGACACAGGGGACCCAGTACTTC.